This is a list of T cell receptor beta chains from one sample in a study of blood T cells in healthy people across ages. TCRdb re-analysed the 5' RACE reads in MiXCR, keeping a single row per CDR3 protein. This sample has 700,000 to 900,000 distinct CDR3 sequences, with about a quarter found just once. The same sample was also used in a study of T cells of mothers and their children.

The sequenced sample consisted of blood. These receptors came from a boy between 10 and 17 years old in good health. The CDR3 runs from the conserved cysteine through the conserved F or W. A D gene is named only where the DNA matches it firmly. The size entry is marked missing in some rows and otherwise reads once, few, many or a size class.

j_call: TRBJ2-7
v_call: TRBV28
clone_size: few
cdr3_length: 14
d_call: -
cdr3_nt: TGTGCCAGCAGCCCTGCCGTACAGTCCCACGAGCAGTACTTC
cdr3_aa: CASSPAVQSHEQYF

j_call: TRBJ2-5
v_call: TRBV5-1
clone_size: few
cdr3_length: 16
d_call: TRBD2
cdr3_nt: TGCGCCAGCAAGAGGGGTGTCGCGGGAGATGGAGAGACCCAGTACTTC
cdr3_aa: CASKRGVAGDGETQYF

j_call: TRBJ2-4
v_call: TRBV20-1
clone_size: -
cdr3_length: 17
d_call: TRBD2
cdr3_nt: TGCAGTGCTCCCCTCCCAACTAGCGGGAGGGTCAAAAACATTCAGTACTTC
cdr3_aa: CSAPLPTSGRVKNIQYF

j_call: TRBJ2-7
v_call: TRBV27
clone_size: -
cdr3_length: 15
d_call: -
cdr3_nt: TGTGCCAGCAGTTCGGCGCCCGACGGGGCCTACGAGCAGTACTTC
cdr3_aa: CASSSAPDGAYEQYF

j_call: TRBJ2-5
v_call: TRBV11-1
clone_size: -
cdr3_length: 15
d_call: -
cdr3_nt: TGTGCCAGCAGGGCAGGGCCGCTAGCGTCAGAGACCCAGTACTTC
cdr3_aa: CASRAGPLASETQYF

j_call: TRBJ1-1
v_call: TRBV18
clone_size: -
cdr3_length: 16
d_call: TRBD1
cdr3_nt: TGTGCCAGCTCAGGGCCGCCGGACAGGGGAAACACTGAAGCTTTCTTT
cdr3_aa: CASSGPPDRGNTEAFF

j_call: TRBJ1-2
v_call: TRBV27
clone_size: -
cdr3_length: 15
d_call: TRBD1
cdr3_nt: TGTGCCAGCAGGATACAGGGGGCGGTCGACTATGGCTACACCTTC
cdr3_aa: CASRIQGAVDYGYTF

j_call: TRBJ1-5
v_call: TRBV18
clone_size: -
cdr3_length: 16
d_call: -
cdr3_nt: TGTGCCAGCTCACTAGCTGTCCCGAACAGCAATCAGCCCCAGCATTTT
cdr3_aa: CASSLAVPNSNQPQHF

j_call: TRBJ1-1
v_call: TRBV15
clone_size: few
cdr3_length: 15
d_call: -
cdr3_nt: TGTGCCACCAGCAGAGAAGCCCAAAGAGGGGCTGAAGCTTTCTTT
cdr3_aa: CATSREAQRGAEAFF

j_call: TRBJ2-5
v_call: TRBV7-2
clone_size: few
cdr3_length: 14
d_call: TRBD2
cdr3_nt: TGTGCCAGCAGCACTAGCGGGGGGCGAAAGACCCAGTACTTC
cdr3_aa: CASSTSGGRKTQYF

j_call: TRBJ2-7
v_call: TRBV6-2/TRBV6-3
clone_size: -
cdr3_length: 13
d_call: -
cdr3_nt: TGTGCCAGCAGTTACCGTGGAGAGTACGAGCAGTACTTC
cdr3_aa: CASSYRGEYEQYF

j_call: TRBJ2-1
v_call: TRBV10-3
clone_size: few
cdr3_length: 13
d_call: TRBD1
cdr3_nt: TGTGCCACACGACAGGGGGATCTAGGTGAGCAGTTCTTC
cdr3_aa: CATRQGDLGEQFF

j_call: TRBJ1-2
v_call: TRBV2
clone_size: few
cdr3_length: 12
d_call: -
cdr3_nt: TGTGCCAGCAGCCAACTTAACTATGGCTACACCTTC
cdr3_aa: CASSQLNYGYTF

j_call: TRBJ2-2
v_call: TRBV27
clone_size: few
cdr3_length: 15
d_call: -
cdr3_nt: TGTGCCAGCAGGAAGACTAGATCGAACACCGGGGAGCTGTTTTTT
cdr3_aa: CASRKTRSNTGELFF

j_call: TRBJ1-1
v_call: TRBV3-1
clone_size: few
cdr3_length: 15
d_call: TRBD1
cdr3_nt: TGTGCCAGCAGCCTCGGACAGGGGGCTAGGACTGAAGCTTTCTTT
cdr3_aa: CASSLGQGARTEAFF

j_call: TRBJ2-2
v_call: TRBV6-5
clone_size: -
cdr3_length: 15
d_call: -
cdr3_nt: TGTGCCAGCAGTTATGGCGTCACCCACACCGGGGAGCTGTTTTTT
cdr3_aa: CASSYGVTHTGELFF

j_call: TRBJ2-1
v_call: TRBV18
clone_size: -
cdr3_length: 15
d_call: -
cdr3_nt: TGTGCCAGCTCACCTGCGGGCCAATCCTACAATGAGCAGTTCTTC
cdr3_aa: CASSPAGQSYNEQFF

j_call: TRBJ1-2
v_call: TRBV29-1
clone_size: once
cdr3_length: 12
d_call: -
cdr3_nt: TGCAGCGTTGAGTGGGGGTCTAGTGGCTACACCTTC
cdr3_aa: CSVEWGSSGYTF

j_call: TRBJ1-1
v_call: TRBV12-3/TRBV12-4
clone_size: few
cdr3_length: 13
d_call: -
cdr3_nt: TGTGCCAGCAGTTTCGGTACAGCCACTGAAGCTTTCTTT
cdr3_aa: CASSFGTATEAFF

j_call: TRBJ2-1
v_call: TRBV20-1
clone_size: once
cdr3_length: 15
d_call: -
cdr3_nt: TGCAGTGCTAGAGATCCCAACGGGCCCGGGAATGAGCAGTTCTTC
cdr3_aa: CSARDPNGPGNEQFF

j_call: TRBJ2-3
v_call: TRBV12-3/TRBV12-4
clone_size: -
cdr3_length: 13
d_call: -
cdr3_nt: TGTGCCAGCTCAGATGGGGGCACAGATACGCAGTATTTT
cdr3_aa: CASSDGGTDTQYF

j_call: TRBJ2-3
v_call: TRBV6-1
clone_size: few
cdr3_length: 14
d_call: -
cdr3_nt: TGTGCCAGCCAAGGTGAAAGGAGCACAGATACGCAGTATTTT
cdr3_aa: CASQGERSTDTQYF

j_call: TRBJ1-4
v_call: TRBV11-2
clone_size: -
cdr3_length: 14
d_call: -
cdr3_nt: TGTGCCAGCAGCCAAAGGGGAGGGATCGAAGAACTGTTTTTT
cdr3_aa: CASSQRGGIEELFF

j_call: TRBJ2-1
v_call: TRBV4-2
clone_size: once
cdr3_length: 18
d_call: -
cdr3_nt: TGTGCCAGCAGCCCGGAGGGTCGAGGGGACGGCCGATACAATGAGCAGTTCTTC
cdr3_aa: CASSPEGRGDGRYNEQFF

j_call: TRBJ1-2
v_call: TRBV29-1
clone_size: -
cdr3_length: 17
d_call: -
cdr3_nt: TGCAGCGTTGACGGTCGGGAAGCGGGACTCCGGAACTATGGCTACACCTTC
cdr3_aa: CSVDGREAGLRNYGYTF

j_call: TRBJ2-1
v_call: TRBV14
clone_size: few
cdr3_length: 12
d_call: -
cdr3_nt: TGTGCCAGCAGCCAAGATAGGGTCAAACAGTTCTTC
cdr3_aa: CASSQDRVKQFF

j_call: TRBJ1-2
v_call: TRBV15
clone_size: -
cdr3_length: 16
d_call: TRBD1
cdr3_nt: TGTGCCACCAGCAGAGAGGGGACAGTCTTGGACTATGGCTACACCTTC
cdr3_aa: CATSREGTVLDYGYTF

j_call: TRBJ2-1
v_call: TRBV15
clone_size: many
cdr3_length: 14
d_call: -
cdr3_nt: TGTGCCACCAGCGGAGGGGGGAGGAGGCTTGAGCAGTTCTTC
cdr3_aa: CATSGGGRRLEQFF

j_call: TRBJ2-1
v_call: TRBV9
clone_size: -
cdr3_length: 15
d_call: TRBD2
cdr3_nt: TGTGCCAGCAGCGTGGGACTAGCGGGCGGAAATGAGCAGTTCTTC
cdr3_aa: CASSVGLAGGNEQFF